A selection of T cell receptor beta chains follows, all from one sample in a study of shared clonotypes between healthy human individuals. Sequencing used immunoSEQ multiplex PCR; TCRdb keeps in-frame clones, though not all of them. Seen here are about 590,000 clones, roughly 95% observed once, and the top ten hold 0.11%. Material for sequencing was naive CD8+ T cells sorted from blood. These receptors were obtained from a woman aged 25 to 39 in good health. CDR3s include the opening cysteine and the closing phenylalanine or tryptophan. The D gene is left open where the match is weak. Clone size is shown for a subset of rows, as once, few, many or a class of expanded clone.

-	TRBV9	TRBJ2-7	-	CASSDDRKTEQYF	TGTGCCAGCAGCGATGACCGAAAAACCGAGCAGTACTTC
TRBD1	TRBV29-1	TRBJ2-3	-	CSVEGQGGNTQYF	TGCAGCGTTGAGGGACAGGGAGGGAATACGCAGTATTTT
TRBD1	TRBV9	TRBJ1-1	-	CASSAQTGIGSTEAFF	TGTGCCAGCAGCGCACAGACAGGGATTGGGAGCACTGAAGCTTTCTTT
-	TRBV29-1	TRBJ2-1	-	CSVEMENEQFF	TGCAGCGTTGAAATGGAGAATGAGCAGTTCTTC
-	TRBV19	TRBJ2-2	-	CASSPPTGYGGELFF	TGTGCCAGTAGTCCCCCTACAGGGTACGGCGGGGAGCTGTTTTTT
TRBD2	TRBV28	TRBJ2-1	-	CASSRTSGYNEQFF	TGTGCCAGCAGTCGGACTAGCGGCTACAATGAGCAGTTCTTC
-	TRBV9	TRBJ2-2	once	CASNPGGNTGELFF	TGTGCCAGCAACCCCGGAGGGAACACCGGGGAGCTGTTTTTT
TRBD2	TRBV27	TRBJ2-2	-	CASSFLAGTNTGELFF	TGTGCCAGCAGTTTCCTAGCGGGGACGAACACCGGGGAGCTGTTTTTT
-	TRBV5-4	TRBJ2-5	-	CASSWAAEETQYF	TGTGCCAGCAGCTGGGCGGCGGAAGAGACCCAGTACTTC
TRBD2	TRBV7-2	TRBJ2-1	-	CASTYLAGGTNEQFF	TGTGCCAGCACCTACTTAGCGGGAGGTACTAATGAGCAGTTCTTC
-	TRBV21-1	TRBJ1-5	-	CASPIFRGNQPQHF	TGTGCCAGCCCCATCTTTAGGGGCAATCAGCCCCAGCATTTT
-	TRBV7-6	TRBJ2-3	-	CASSLEAAENTDTQYF	TGTGCCAGCAGCCTCGAAGCAGCGGAGAACACAGATACGCAGTATTTT
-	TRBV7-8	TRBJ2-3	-	CASSLARPDGADTQYF	TGTGCCAGCAGCCTCGCCCGACCAGACGGGGCAGATACGCAGTATTTT
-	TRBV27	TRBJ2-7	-	CASSHGVGTYEQYF	TGTGCCAGCAGTCACGGTGTGGGCACCTACGAGCAGTACTTC
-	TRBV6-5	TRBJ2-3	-	CASSGGIGDTQYF	TGTGCCAGCAGTGGCGGGATTGGAGATACGCAGTATTTT
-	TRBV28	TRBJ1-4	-	CASSFFSTTEKLFF	TGTGCCAGCAGTTTCTTTTCGACAACAGAAAAACTGTTTTTT
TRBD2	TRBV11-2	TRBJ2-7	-	CASSSTSGASYEQYF	TGTGCCAGCAGCTCGACTAGCGGGGCCTCCTACGAGCAGTACTTC
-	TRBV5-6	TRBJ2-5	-	CASSFELSYQETQYF	TGTGCCAGCAGCTTTGAGTTATCGTACCAAGAGACCCAGTACTTC
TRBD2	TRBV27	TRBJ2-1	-	CASRGLEDEQFF	TGTGCCAGCAGGGGACTAGAAGATGAGCAGTTCTTC
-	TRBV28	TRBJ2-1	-	CASSLELGDGEQFF	TGTGCCAGCAGTTTGGAGTTGGGGGACGGTGAGCAGTTCTTC
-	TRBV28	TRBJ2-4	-	CASSLEPLGGTKNIQYF	TGTGCCAGCAGTTTAGAGCCCCTCGGGGGAACCAAAAACATTCAGTACTTC
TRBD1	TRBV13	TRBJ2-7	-	CASSGDRNEQYF	TGTGCCAGCAGCGGGGACAGAAACGAGCAGTACTTC
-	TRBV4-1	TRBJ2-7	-	CASSQGPGGEQYF	TGCGCCAGCAGCCAAGGCCCCGGGGGCGAGCAGTACTTC
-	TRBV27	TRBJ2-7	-	CASSPGVYEQYF	TGTGCCAGCAGCCCAGGAGTTTACGAGCAGTACTTC
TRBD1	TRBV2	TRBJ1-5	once	CASRWTGDSNQPQHF	TGTGCCAGCAGATGGACAGGGGATAGCAATCAGCCCCAGCATTTT
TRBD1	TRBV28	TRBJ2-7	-	CASREIGTGDYEQYF	TGTGCCAGCAGGGAAATAGGAACAGGGGACTACGAGCAGTACTTC
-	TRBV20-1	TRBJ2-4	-	CSATSTRLLYF	TGCAGTGCTACTTCGACTAGATTGCTGTACTTC
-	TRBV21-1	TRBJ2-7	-	CASSKRRGKTYEQYF	TGTGCCAGCAGCAAAAGGCGGGGAAAAACCTACGAGCAGTACTTC
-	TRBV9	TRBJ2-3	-	CASSGGDTDTQYF	TGTGCCAGCAGCGGCGGGGACACAGATACGCAGTATTTT
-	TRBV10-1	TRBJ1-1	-	CASSEGRPPRMNTEAFF	TGCGCCAGCAGTGAGGGGAGACCACCCAGAATGAACACTGAAGCTTTCTTT
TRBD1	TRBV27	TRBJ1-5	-	CASSLSISGTGGNQPQHF	TGTGCCAGCAGTTTATCGATTTCTGGGACAGGGGGCAATCAGCCCCAGCATTTT
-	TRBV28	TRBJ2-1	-	CAGSGGGTGYNEQFF	TGTGCCGGTTCCGGTGGCGGGACTGGATACAATGAGCAGTTCTTC
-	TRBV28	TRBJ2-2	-	CASSYRFPGELFF	TGTGCCAGCAGTTACAGGTTCCCCGGGGAGCTGTTTTTT
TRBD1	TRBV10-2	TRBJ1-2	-	CASSAFRQGSGYGYTF	TGCGCCAGCAGCGCTTTCCGACAGGGGAGTGGGTATGGCTACACCTTC
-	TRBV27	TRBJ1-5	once	CASSLSMGDSNQPQHF	TGTGCCAGCAGTTTATCGATGGGGGATAGCAATCAGCCCCAGCATTTT
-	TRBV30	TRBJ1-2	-	CAWSLGAADGYTF	TGTGCCTGGAGTTTGGGGGCAGCAGATGGCTACACCTTC